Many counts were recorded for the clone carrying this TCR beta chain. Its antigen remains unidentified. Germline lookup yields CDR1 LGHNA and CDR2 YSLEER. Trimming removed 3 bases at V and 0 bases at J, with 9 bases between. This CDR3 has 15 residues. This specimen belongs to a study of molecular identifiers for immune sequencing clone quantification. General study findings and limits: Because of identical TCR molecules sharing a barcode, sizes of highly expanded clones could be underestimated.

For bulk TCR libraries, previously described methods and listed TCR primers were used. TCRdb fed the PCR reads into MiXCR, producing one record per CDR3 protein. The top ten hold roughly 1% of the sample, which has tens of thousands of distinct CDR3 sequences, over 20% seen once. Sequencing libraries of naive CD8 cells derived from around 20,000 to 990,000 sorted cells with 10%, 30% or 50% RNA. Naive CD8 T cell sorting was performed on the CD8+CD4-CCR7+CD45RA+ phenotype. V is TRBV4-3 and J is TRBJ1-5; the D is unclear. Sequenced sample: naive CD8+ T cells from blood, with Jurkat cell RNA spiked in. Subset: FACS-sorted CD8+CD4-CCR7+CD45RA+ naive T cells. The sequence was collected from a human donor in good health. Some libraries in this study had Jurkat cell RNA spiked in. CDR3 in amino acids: CASSHEVYSNQPQHF. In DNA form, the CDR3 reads TGCGCCAGCAGCCACGAGGTGTATAGCAATCAGCCCCAGCATTTT.